This T cell receptor beta chain came from a study of T and B cells in COVID-19 patients. Study outcomes and limitations: Active COVID-19 showed highly clonal TRB repertoires; recovery showed diversity and richness above healthy donors. Patients with COVID-19 reportedly showed strongly skewed T cell receptor beta variable and joining gene usage.

From blood, roughly 240-550 ng of genomic DNA served as TRB template. The CDR3 totals 17 residues. The V segment lost 10 bases and the J segment 3 bases; nucleotides outside the gene matches: 16. Per the germline V gene, CDR1 is MNHNY and CDR2 is SVGAGI (reference sequence). TRB rearrangements were amplified by multiplex PCR with BIOMED2 TRB-A/B primers. From the multiplex PCR reads, TCRdb called clonotypes with MiXCR, one entry per CDR3 protein. Here the sample spans a few thousand distinct CDR3 sequences, about 20% being singletons. By its share, this clonotype is medium-sized (0.01 to 0.1%). The antigen is unknown.

The rearrangement links TRBV6-6 to TRBJ2-3, with TRBD2 matching over 10 bases. Sequencing input: blood. The sequence was collected from a human donor with active COVID-19. The CDR3 DNA sequence: TGTGCCATCAATAAGGTCGGAGCGGGAGGGGGAACAGATACGCAGTATTTT. It translates to CAINKVGAGGGTDTQYF.